These 21 T cell receptor beta chains were sequenced from one sample in a study of CXCR3-negative and CXCR3-positive naive CD8 T cells. UMI-labeled 5' RACE TRB cDNA libraries were prepared from the cells. TCRdb re-called the 5' RACE reads and gives one entry per CDR3 protein, without DNA. This listing includes some 67,000 distinct CDR3 sequences. Sequencing was done on a sample of naive CXCR3- CD8+ T cells from blood. Sample subset: CD45RO-CCR7+CD27+CD95- naive CD8+ T cells lacking CXCR3 (TNR3-). The receptors shown here come from a human donor in good health. Some clones in this sample may be carry-over from other donors' samples.

V is TRBV28 and J is TRBJ2-2; no DNA is available, so the TRBD2 call from TCRdb remains unchecked. Germline-derived CDR1 and CDR2 are MDHEN and SYDVKM. The CDR3 length is 18 residues. CDR3 region: CASSPLSAGLVSTGELFF.

The rearrangement links TRBV7-9 to TRBJ1-1; TCRdb's assignment of TRBD1 cannot be checked, as there is no DNA. The germline V gene has CDR1 SEHNR and CDR2 FQNEAQ (reference sequence). The CDR3 is made up of 13 amino acids. CDR3: CASSLGRGVEAFF.

The CDR3 loop is CASSQEWTTDTQYF. The chain recombines TRBV3-1 with TRBJ2-3. The CDR3 has 14 amino acids. From germline, CDR1 is LGHDT and CDR2 YNNKEL (reference sequence).

The V gene is TRBV15, the J gene TRBJ2-4. The germline CDR1 and CDR2 sequences are LNHNV and YYDKDF (reference sequence). This CDR3 is 13 amino acids long. CDR3 residues: CATSRTVKNIQYF.

The chain recombines TRBV7-9 with TRBJ1-1; TCRdb names TRBD1, which stays unverified in the absence of DNA. CDR3 length: 15 amino acids. From germline, CDR1 is SEHNR and CDR2 FQNEAQ (reference sequence). The chain's CDR3 is CASSLSGPGNTEAFF.

The chain recombines TRBV5-1 with TRBJ2-2. CDR1 is SGHRS and CDR2 is YFSETQ in the germline V gene. CDR3 length: 16 amino acids. The CDR3 sequence is CASSLRFGENTGELFF.

V usage is TRBV28 and J usage is TRBJ2-2; TCRdb indicates TRBD2, and absent DNA this call remains unverified. The V gene's germline CDR1 is MDHEN and CDR2 SYDVKM. The CDR3 covers 17 residues. The CDR3 region is CASSLFVSGNRHGELFF.

This chain links TRBV29-1 with TRBJ1-1; TCRdb gives TRBD1 as the D gene, but with no DNA this cannot be confirmed. The CDR3 sequence is 13 residues long. The V gene's germline CDR1 is SQVTM and CDR2 ANQGSEA. The CDR3 reads CSVNHDRGPEAFF.

This chain links TRBV27 with TRBJ2-7; TCRdb names TRBD1, which stays unverified in the absence of DNA. Per the germline V gene, CDR1 is MNHEY and CDR2 is SMNVEV (reference sequence). The CDR3 totals 12 residues. CDR3 residues: CASRGTCYEQYF.

This chain uses TRBV24-1 with TRBJ2-1. CDR3 length: 16 amino acids. Germline CDR1 is KGHDR and CDR2 is SFDVKD. The CDR3 loop is CATSDPSLSSYNEQFF.

This sequence joins TRBV20-1 and TRBJ2-7. Germline V CDR1 and CDR2: DFQATT, SNEGSKA (reference sequence). This CDR3 has 15 residues. CDR3 region: CSARDFRRTLDEQYF.

The V call is TRBV2, the J call TRBJ2-5; TCRdb's D call of TRBD1 is untestable without DNA. Germline CDR1 reads SNHLY; CDR2 reads FYNNEI. The CDR3 is 16 residues long. The CDR3 loop reads CASSVPGTADQETQYF.

CDR3 residues: CATSPPDRNQETQYF. The chain has TRBV15 and TRBJ2-5; there is no DNA to check the TCRdb D call of TRBD1. CDR1 LNHNV and CDR2 YYDKDF come from the germline V gene (reference sequence). The CDR3 runs to 15 residues. Variable domain in full (rest from reference TRBV15 and TRBJ2-5): DAMVIQNPRYQVTQFGKPVTLSCSQTLNHNVMYWYQQKSSQAPKLLFHYYDKDFNNEADTPDNFQSRRPNTSFCFLDIRSPGLGDTAMYLCATSPPDRNQETQYFGPGTRLLVL.

This chain joins TRBV10-2 and TRBJ1-1; no DNA is available, so the TRBD1 call from TCRdb remains unchecked. Germline V CDR1 and CDR2: WSHSY, SAAADI. The CDR3 consists of 14 residues. CDR3 region: CASQIQGVGTEAFF.

The chain is built from TRBV6-4 and TRBJ2-3; TCRdb indicates TRBD2, and absent DNA this call remains unverified. Germline CDR1 and CDR2: MRHNA and SNTAGT. The CDR3 runs to 15 residues. CDR3 protein: CASSDSGGATDTQYF.

V usage is TRBV9 and J usage is TRBJ1-1; without DNA, the TCRdb call of TRBD1 cannot be checked. CDR1 is SGDLS, CDR2 YYNGEE, per germline. The CDR3 has 17 amino acids. CDR3 loop: CASSVGLRGDVNTEAFF.

This sequence joins TRBV6-4 and TRBJ1-2; without DNA, the TCRdb call of TRBD1 cannot be checked. From germline, CDR1 is MRHNA and CDR2 SNTAGT. The CDR3 loop spans 14 amino acids. The CDR3 protein is CASSAGTDLDGYTF.

This chain joins TRBV5-1 and TRBJ2-5; no DNA is available, so the TRBD2 call from TCRdb remains unchecked. The V gene's germline CDR1 is SGHRS and CDR2 YFSETQ. This CDR3 comprises 14 residues. The CDR3 protein is CASSTGGGQETQYF.

The chain is built from TRBV6-2 or TRBV6-3 and TRBJ2-7; TCRdb's D call, TRBD1, is unchecked because there is no DNA. This CDR3 contains 13 residues. Germline V gene data show CDR1 as MNHEY and CDR2 as SVGEGT. The CDR3 sequence is CASSYERGYEQYF.

This chain connects TRBV6-5 to TRBJ2-1; the D gene TCRdb calls, TRBD2, cannot be checked with no DNA. CDR3 size: 16 residues. Germline-derived CDR1 and CDR2 are MNHEY and SVGAGI. CDR3 amino acids: CASRKLAGDSYNEQFF.

The J gene is TRBJ2-1, the V gene TRBV5-6; the TCRdb D gene call, TRBD2, has no DNA to confirm it. This CDR3 contains 12 residues. Germline V gene sequence: CDR1 SGHDT, CDR2 YYEEEE. CDR3 residues: CASSPGPNEQFF. Full variable domain (missing parts from reference TRBV5-6 and TRBJ2-1): DAGVTQSPTHLIKTRGQQVTLRCSPKSGHDTVSWYQQALGQGPQFIFQYYEEEERQRGNFPDRFSGHQFPNYSSELNVNALLLGDSALYLCASSPGPNEQFFGPGTRLTVL.